This T cell receptor (beta chain) was retrieved from a study of T cell repertoires in cytomegalovirus infection. At the level of the study: Based on public TCR beta signatures, there were indications of CMV infection and of a matching HLA type. Notes on the study in general: Public TCR beta family frequency separated CMV-and-HLA carriers, including in an independent cohort. Within the response measured ex vivo, HLA-C-restricted CMV-specific TCR beta clonotypes were dominant.

TCRdb re-called the reads through MiXCR, storing one row per CDR3 protein. The data contain about 310,000 distinct CDR3 sequences, around 10% of them singletons. CDR1 is SEHNR, CDR2 FQNEAQ, per germline (reference sequence). There are 14 residues in the CDR3. As concerns this clonotype: No antigen is known for it. At one of its ends the junction is not consistent with the germline gene, which may arise from a read error.

Source material: PBMCs. This sequence joins TRBV7-9 and TRBJ2-1; D is undetermined. The receptor's source is a human donor in good health (CMV status not recorded). Some clones in this sample may be carry-over from other donors' samples. In nucleotides, the CDR3 is TGTGCCAGCAGCTCAAAGAGCTCCTACAATGTGCAGTTCTTC. Its protein is CASSSKSSYNVQFF.